The 25 T cell receptor beta chains in this list originate from one sample, sequenced in a study of CD8 T cells in ankylosing spondylitis. Study-wide points: There was a TCR beta motif, made of eight highly homologous variants, that appeared characteristic of ankylosing spondylitis blood.

For these receptors, no antigen is known. TCRdb analysed the 5' RACE reads with MiXCR anew, one entry per CDR3 protein. Of 200,000 to 250,000 distinct CDR3 sequences in the sample, about 18% were seen once. Sequencing input: blood, either unsorted or a sorted T cell fraction (not recorded which). The receptors originated from a male donor with ankylosing spondylitis.

This chain links TRBV4-2 with TRBJ1-1; D uncertain. Germline values: CDR1 LGHNA, CDR2 YNFKEQ. Trimming pared 1 base from V and 7 bases from J, leaving 13 bases between. CDR3 size: 14 residues. As DNA, the CDR3 is TGTGCCAGCAGCCAAGTGGGTCAAGAGGGTGAAGCTTTCTTT. As protein: CASSQVGQEGEAFF.

The chain has TRBV18 and TRBJ2-7, with unresolved D. V was pared by 0 bases and J by 2 bases, with 8 bases between. The germline V gene has CDR1 KGHSH and CDR2 LQKENI. This CDR3 spans 14 amino acids. CDR3 loop: CASSPPDSAYEQYF. The DNA for the CDR3 is TGTGCCAGCTCACCACCAGACTCCGCCTACGAGCAGTACTTC.

At least ten counts were recorded for this clonotype. The chain joins TRBV25-1 to TRBJ2-7; D is uncertain. The ends were cut back, 3 bases at V and 6 bases at J, with 12 bases in the middle. The germline CDR1 and CDR2 sequences are MGHDK and SYGVNS. The CDR3 is made up of 13 amino acids. In DNA form, the CDR3 reads TGTGCCAGCAGTGATTTGGTGTGGGGCGAGCAGTACTTC. Translated: CASSDLVWGEQYF.

There are a few counts of this clonotype. The V call is TRBV29-1, the J call TRBJ1-2; 8 positions match TRBD1. The CDR3 length is 14 residues. CDR1 is SQVTM, CDR2 ANQGSEA, per germline. The V and J ends lost 3 bases and 5 bases, in that order; junction bases with no gene match: 8. The CDR3 reads CSVDPGTGDYGYTF. In nucleotides, the CDR3 is TGCAGCGTTGACCCTGGGACAGGCGATTATGGCTACACCTTC.

The chain is built from TRBV12-3 or TRBV12-4 and TRBJ1-2; 7 bases are shared with TRBD1. CDR3 length: 13 amino acids. V lost 6 bases, J lost 6 bases, and 7 bases stayed unmatched. Here the CDR3 reads CASSNHRGDGYTF. DNA of the CDR3: TGTGCCAGCAGCAATCACAGGGGAGATGGCTACACCTTC.

This clonotype has only a few counts. The chain carries TRBV6-5 and TRBJ1-2; 9 positions match TRBD1. Trimming took 2 bases from V and 0 from J; bases not matched to a gene: 4. The V gene's germline CDR1 is MNHEY and CDR2 SVGAGI. The CDR3 is 16 residues long. Written as DNA, the CDR3 is TGTGCCAGCAGTTACAGGACAGGGGAGGCTAACTATGGCTACACCTTC. Translated: CASSYRTGEANYGYTF.

The V gene is TRBV3-1, the J gene TRBJ2-7; the D gene is possibly TRBD2 (6 bases). With 3 bases removed from V and 3 bases from J, the gap between germline ends came to 9 bases. The germline gives CDR1 LGHDT, CDR2 YNNKEL (reference sequence). The CDR3 has 13 residues. The CDR3 DNA follows: TGTGCCAGCAGCCATGGACTATTCTACGAGCAGTACTTC. It translates to CASSHGLFYEQYF.

The chain has TRBV19 and TRBJ1-1; TRBD1 is a possible D gene (6 bases). Trimming took off 1 base at V and 4 bases at J, with 13 bases between the two ends. The CDR3 consists of 15 residues. The germline V gene encodes CDR1 LNHDA and CDR2 SQIVND (reference sequence). CDR3: CASSIGPTGFTEAFF. CDR3 in DNA: TGTGCCAGTAGTATAGGTCCCACAGGGTTCACTGAAGCTTTCTTT.

The chain employs TRBV4-3 and TRBJ2-1; 9 bases agree with TRBD2. This CDR3 region has 15 residues. Germline V gives CDR1 LGHNA, CDR2 YSLEER. The V gene end was trimmed by 0 bases and the J gene end by 8 bases; junction bases not matched to a gene: 5. The CDR3 DNA reads as TGCGCCAGCAGCCAAGATCGGGGGACTAGCTATGAGCAGTTCTTC. It yields the protein CASSQDRGTSYEQFF.

This clonotype was seen only a few times. This rearrangement joins TRBV28 to TRBJ2-5, with 10 positions matching TRBD1. This CDR3 comprises 16 residues. Unmatched junction bases numbered 5, after V lost 2 bases and J lost 2 bases. Looked up from germline, CDR1 is MDHEN and CDR2 is SYDVKM. CDR3 sequence: CASSLTDRGLQETQYF. CDR3 bases: TGTGCCAGCAGTTTAACGGACAGGGGGTTACAAGAGACCCAGTACTTC.

The rearrangement uses TRBV4-1 and TRBJ1-4, with D unclear. The V and J ends lost 0 bases and 3 bases respectively, with 5 bases between them. The germline gives CDR1 MGHRA, CDR2 YSYEKL. The CDR3 is 14 residues long. The chain's CDR3 is CASSQDQSNEKLFF. The CDR3 DNA is TGCGCCAGCAGCCAAGACCAGTCTAATGAAAAACTGTTTTTT.

This chain uses TRBV7-3 with TRBJ2-3, with no clear D. The germline V and J ends were trimmed by 3 bases and 0 bases, with 4 bases remaining between them. Germline CDR1 and CDR2: SGHTA and FQGTGA. This CDR3 comprises 13 residues. This CDR3 reads CASSFDSTDTQYF. The CDR3, as DNA: TGTGCCAGCAGCTTTGATAGCACAGATACGCAGTATTTT.

The genes are TRBV6-2 or TRBV6-3 and TRBJ1-6; tentatively, D is TRBD1 (6 bases). Per the germline V gene, CDR1 is MNHEY and CDR2 is SVGEGT. The germline V and J ends were trimmed by 0 bases and 8 bases, with 11 bases remaining between them. The CDR3 is 15 residues long. Here the CDR3 DNA reads TGTGCCAGCAGTTACTCGATTGGGGGCTATTCACCCCTCCACTTT. Translation: CASSYSIGGYSPLHF.

The chain is built from TRBV20-1 and TRBJ2-3; 12 nucleotides match TRBD2. J gave up 4 bases and V 6 bases, and 11 bases lay outside the gene matches. The CDR3 is 16 residues long. The V gene's germline CDR1 is DFQATT and CDR2 SNEGSKA (reference sequence). The chain's CDR3 is CSASPPGLAGPDTQYF. The CDR3 coding sequence is TGCAGTGCCTCTCCCCCGGGACTAGCGGGCCCAGATACGCAGTATTTT.

This clonotype was recorded many times. The chain has TRBV4-1 and TRBJ2-3; D is uncertain. Germline assignment: CDR1 MGHRA and CDR2 YSYEKL. CDR3 length: 13 amino acids. V dropped 4 bases and J dropped 4 bases, with 9 bases sitting between them. This chain's CDR3 is CASSRVGSDTQYF. The CDR3 bases are TGCGCCAGCAGCCGAGTGGGCTCAGATACGCAGTATTTT.

This clonotype was counted a few times. The rearrangement uses TRBV4-1 and TRBJ1-1; D not certain. V was clipped by 1 base and J by 6 bases, with 9 bases between them. Germline lookup yields CDR1 MGHRA and CDR2 YSYEKL. The CDR3 loop spans 13 amino acids. In DNA form, the CDR3 reads TGCGCCAGCAGCCAAGTTGAAGGGCCTGAAGCTTTCTTT. It translates to CASSQVEGPEAFF.

In its sample, this clonotype was seen a few times. J is TRBJ2-7 and V is TRBV7-9; TRBD1 aligns across 7 bases. Germline V gene sequence: CDR1 SEHNR, CDR2 FQNEAQ (reference sequence). V lost 5 bases and J lost 0; bases outside the gene matches: 7. CDR3 size: 15 residues. The CDR3 coding sequence is TGTGCCAGCAGCCTGGGGACAGTAAGCTCCTACGAGCAGTACTTC. It encodes CASSLGTVSSYEQYF.

V usage is TRBV28 and J usage is TRBJ2-7; no reliable D call. From germline, CDR1 is MDHEN and CDR2 SYDVKM. The V gene lost 3 bases and the J gene lost 0 bases, with 12 bases spanning the gap. The CDR3 is 15 amino acids. The DNA for the CDR3 is TGTGCCAGCAGTTTGTGGCAGTCGAGCTCCTACGAGCAGTACTTC. Its translation: CASSLWQSSSYEQYF.

V is TRBV7-6 and J is TRBJ2-7, with 8 nucleotides matching TRBD2. V lost 5 bases, J lost 0 bases, and 9 bases stayed unmatched. Germline values: CDR1 SGHVS, CDR2 FNYEAQ. The CDR3 is 16 residues long. Here the CDR3 DNA reads TGTGCCAGCAGCGTCTTACTAGCGGATAGCTCCTACGAGCAGTACTTC. It encodes CASSVLLADSSYEQYF. The full variable domain, rest sourced from reference TRBV7-6 and TRBJ2-7, is GAGVSQSPRYKVTKRGQDVALRCDPISGHVSLYWYRQALGQGPEFLTYFNYEAQQDKSGLPNDRFSAERPEGSISTLTIQRTEQRDSAMYRCASSVLLADSSYEQYFGPGTRLTVT.

This clonotype has a count of ten or more. The rearrangement uses TRBV12-3 or TRBV12-4 and TRBJ1-2; D may be TRBD1 (5 bases). The V end was cut by 5 bases, the J end by 7 bases, with 17 bases between. The CDR3 sequence is 14 residues long. CDR3 loop: CASSPQGGRVGYTF. The CDR3 DNA reads as TGTGCCAGCAGTCCCCAGGGAGGGAGGGTTGGCTACACCTTC.

J is TRBJ1-2 and V is TRBV6-5, with 7 bases aligning to TRBD1. Trimming removed 4 bases from V and 6 bases from J; junction bases left unmatched: 17. The CDR3 consists of 17 residues. In germline, CDR1 is MNHEY, CDR2 SVGAGI. The CDR3, as DNA: TGTGCCAGCAGTTCCCAGCGCGTCGACAGGGAATCGGATGGCTACACCTTC. Protein: CASSSQRVDRESDGYTF.

This clonotype showed up just a few times. The chain recombines TRBV10-2 with TRBJ2-3; D gene ambiguous. With 5 bases removed from V and 0 bases from J, the gap between germline ends came to 12 bases. There are 15 residues in the CDR3. CDR1 is WSHSY, CDR2 SAAADI, per germline. The CDR3 DNA is TGCGCCAGCAGTTCGACTTCCCTGAGCACAGATACGCAGTATTTT. The encoded protein is CASSSTSLSTDTQYF.

The chain carries TRBV4-2 and TRBJ2-1, with 14 bases matching TRBD2. This CDR3 has 17 amino acids. V was pared by 1 base and J by 8 bases, with 7 bases of the junction left unmatched. The germline gives CDR1 LGHNA, CDR2 YNFKEQ. CDR3 coding DNA: TGTGCCAGCAGCCAAGGGGGGACTAGCGGGAGTCGGGATGAGCAGTTCTTC. This codes for CASSQGGTSGSRDEQFF.

Concerning this clonotype itself: One end of the junction fails to match germline, which may point to a read error. The J gene is TRBJ2-2, the V gene TRBV7-7; unclear D gene. The germline CDR1 and CDR2 sequences are SSHAT and FNYEAQ (reference sequence). The CDR3 length is 15 residues. The CDR3, as DNA: TGTGCTAGCAGCTTATCGGATTACGGGCCCGGGGAGCTGTTTTTT. Residues: CASSLSDYGPGELFF.

This chain connects TRBV12-3 or TRBV12-4 to TRBJ2-7; 10 bases line up with TRBD2. CDR3 length equals 14 residues. Losses at the gene ends were 3 bases for V and 6 bases for J; bases not matched to a gene: 5. The DNA of the CDR3 is TGTGCCAGCAGTTTTGGGACTAGCGCCTCCGAGCAGTACTTC. Translation gives CASSFGTSASEQYF.